Each of the 4 T cell receptor beta chains below was sequenced from the same sample in a study of blood T cell repertoires in COVID-19. Repertoires were generated with immunoSEQ multiplex PCR, while TCRdb's copy carries only in-frame clones and drops some. The repertoire holds roughly 350,000 clones, with about 92% as singletons. Sequenced: PBMCs or T cells enriched from blood (not recorded which). The source is a woman in her twenties or thirties who had recovered from COVID-19.

V usage is TRBV30 and J usage is TRBJ1-6, with TRBD1 as a possible D gene (5 bases). V lost 8 bases and J 6 bases, leaving 14 bases between the germline ends. Germline V CDR1 and CDR2: GTSNPN, SVGIG (reference sequence). The length of the CDR3 is 13 residues. The CDR3 protein is CAVETGINSPLHF. In nucleotides, the CDR3 is TGTGCCGTAGAAACAGGAATTAATTCACCCCTCCACTTT.

This clone has only one observation. The gene calls are TRBV28 and TRBJ2-7; no clear D gene. The V and J ends lost 6 bases and 6 bases respectively, with 12 bases between them. CDR3 size: 12 residues. CDR1 is MDHEN and CDR2 is SYDVKM in the germline V gene. Here the CDR3 DNA reads TGTGCCAGCAGCTCTCTGAAGCCCGAGCAGTACTTC. Translated: CASSSLKPEQYF.

The chain couples TRBV27 to TRBJ2-7, with 8 bases that match TRBD2. Looked up from germline, CDR1 is MNHEY and CDR2 is SMNVEV (reference sequence). This CDR3 spans 17 amino acids. After removal of 5 bases from V and 7 bases from J, the junction contained 19 bases not matched to a gene. The CDR3, as DNA: TGTGCCAGCAGTCCGACTAGCGTGTACCGTCCCCCTAGAGAGCAGTACTTC. Encoded protein: CASSPTSVYRPPREQYF.

The V gene is TRBV5-8, the J gene TRBJ2-2, with 12 bases aligning to TRBD2. Germline V gene data show CDR1 as SGHTS and CDR2 as YDEGEE. This CDR3 is 15 amino acids long. With V trimmed by 8 bases and J by 3 bases, 5 bases remained unmatched. The CDR3: CARRLAGVDTGELFF. In DNA form, the CDR3 reads TGTGCCAGAAGACTAGCGGGAGTAGACACCGGGGAGCTGTTTTTT.